This T cell receptor beta chain was recorded in a study of T-cell memory formation after mild COVID-19. Each CDR3 protein gets one entry after TCRdb re-called the 5' RACE reads with MiXCR. The sample records more than 80,000 distinct CDR3 sequences, roughly 12% being singletons. CDR3 length equals 16 residues. Germline V gives CDR1 SEHNR, CDR2 FQNEAQ (reference sequence). With 4 bases removed from V and 1 base from J, the gap between germline ends came to 14 bases. The sequenced sample consisted of PBMCs or a T cell subset sorted from them (not recorded which). The chain recombines TRBV7-9 with TRBJ2-1; D may be TRBD1 (6 bases). The sequence was obtained from an adult woman who had mild COVID-19 (a few samples of this study predate the infection). Cell type and time point are not known. CDR3 loop: CASSSYGTNSYNEQFF. CDR3 in DNA: TGTGCCAGCAGCTCGTACGGGACAAATTCCTACAATGAGCAGTTCTTC.